The 6 T cell receptor beta chains below all came from one sample that was sequenced in a study. TRBV12-4/TRBJ1-2 clonotypes were amplified with adaptor-ligated barcode primers. TCRdb analysed the multiplex PCR reads with MiXCR anew, one entry per CDR3 protein. The table has around 190 distinct CDR3 sequences, around 3.8% seen once. Sequencing was performed on memory CD4+ T cells sorted from blood. This sample's subset: memory CD4+ T cells, CD4+CD45RO+CD25-. These receptors all come from a female donor with breast cancer.

Within the sample, this clonotype is large. CDR3 nucleotide sequence: TGTGCCAGCAGTTTGAAGGTTTACTATGGCTACACCTTC. Protein: CASSLKVYYGYTF. The V and J genes are TRBV12-3 or TRBV12-4 and TRBJ1-2, with unresolved D. V lost 3 bases, J lost 3 bases, and 8 bases lay in between. This CDR3 region has 13 residues.

This clonotype rates as hyperexpanded (1% or more). The chain carries TRBV12-3 or TRBV12-4 and TRBJ1-2, with 7 bases identical to TRBD1. The CDR3 is 13 residues long. V dropped 3 bases and J dropped 6; count of bases not matched to a gene: 4. CDR3 in amino acids: CASSFGDRDGYTF. The DNA for the CDR3 is TGTGCCAGCAGTTTCGGGGACAGAGATGGCTACACCTTC.

Relative to its sample, this clonotype is large. The CDR3 region is CASSSTTAYGYTF. The CDR3 DNA reads as TGTGCCAGCAGTTCCACGACGGCTTATGGCTACACCTTC. V and J are TRBV12-3 or TRBV12-4 and TRBJ1-2; D not resolved. The CDR3 loop spans 13 amino acids. Deletions cut 4 bases from V and 5 bases from J, with 11 bases between.

V is TRBV12-3 or TRBV12-4 and J is TRBJ1-2; D is undetermined. CDR3 length: 14 residues. V lost 5 bases, J lost 5 bases, and 15 bases lay in between. CDR3 region: CASSRSLGGYGYTF. For the CDR3, the DNA is TGTGCCAGCAGTAGGTCTCTCGGAGGGTATGGCTACACCTTC.

This clonotype is categorized as large. The chain is built from TRBV12-3 or TRBV12-4 and TRBJ1-2; no clear D. The CDR3 contains 12 residues. V was clipped by 6 bases and J by 5 bases, with 10 bases between them. The CDR3 DNA sequence: TGTGCCAGCAGGACCTTTCCTTATGGCTACACCTTC. Its protein product is CASRTFPYGYTF.

This clonotype is categorized as large. V gene TRBV12-3 or TRBV12-4 combines with J gene TRBJ1-2, with D hard to call. V shed 5 bases and J shed 4 bases, with 8 bases lying between them. This CDR3 is 12 amino acids long. This CDR3 reads CASSPASYGYTF. CDR3 sequence (DNA): TGTGCCAGCAGTCCTGCCTCCTATGGCTACACCTTC.